The 26 T cell receptor beta chains in this list originate from one sample, sequenced in a study of shared clonotypes between healthy human individuals. Terminally differentiated effector memory CD45RA+ cells were excluded by CCR7 positive selection of CD45RO-negative cells. The table came from immunoSEQ multiplex PCR; TCRdb's copy has only in-frame clones and leaves some out. Among about 700,000 clones listed, 92% were seen once. Sequencing was carried out using naive CD8+ T cells sorted from blood. The receptors come from a man aged 30-40 years in good health.

V usage is TRBV5-5 and J usage is TRBJ2-1; no clear D. Germline V gene lookup returns CDR1 SGHKS and CDR2 YYEKEE (reference sequence). Trimming took off 2 bases at V and 2 bases at J, with 8 bases between the two ends. The CDR3 spans 14 residues. The CDR3 nucleotides are TGTGCCAGCAGCTTCCCGACGGCCTACAATGAGCAGTTCTTC. This sequence encodes CASSFPTAYNEQFF.

This chain joins TRBV7-2 and TRBJ2-3; the D is unclear. Germline CDR1 reads SGHTA; CDR2 reads FQGNSA. The CDR3 contains 15 residues. Trimming took off 1 base at V and 2 bases at J, with 10 bases between the two ends. The CDR3 DNA sequence: TGTGCCAGCAGCTTAGAAGGCCAGCCCACAGATACGCAGTATTTT. This sequence encodes CASSLEGQPTDTQYF.

The chain couples TRBV7-9 to TRBJ2-3; 10 bases match TRBD2. CDR1 and CDR2 (germline): SEHNR, FQNEAQ (reference sequence). J was trimmed by 4 bases and V by 5 bases; bases with no gene match: 9. The CDR3 has 16 residues. Here the CDR3 reads CASSPVLAGVADTQYF. The CDR3 nucleotides read TGTGCCAGCAGCCCAGTCCTAGCGGGAGTTGCAGATACGCAGTATTTT.

This chain uses TRBV7-9 with TRBJ2-3, with D perhaps matching TRBD1 or TRBD2 (6 bases each). The CDR3 totals 15 residues. Germline V gene sequence: CDR1 SEHNR, CDR2 FQNEAQ (reference sequence). V lost 5 bases and J 5 bases, leaving 17 bases between the germline ends. The CDR3 here is CASSLFGGEKDTQYF. The CDR3 coding sequence is TGTGCCAGCAGCCTATTCGGGGGCGAGAAAGATACGCAGTATTTT.

Remarks on this clone: The same CDR3 also results from other DNA sequences found in this sample. The rearrangement uses TRBV29-1 and TRBJ1-3, with D hard to call. The CDR3 sequence is 12 residues long. Trimming stripped 4 bases from V and 1 base from J, with 5 bases between. Looked up from germline, CDR1 is SQVTM and CDR2 is ANQGSEA. CDR3 DNA sequence: TGCAGCGTTGCGGAATCTGGAAACACCATATATTTT. Its translation: CSVAESGNTIYF.

The J gene is TRBJ2-7, the V gene TRBV7-9, with D possibly TRBD2 on 6 matching bases. CDR1 SEHNR and CDR2 FQNEAQ come from the germline V gene (reference sequence). V lost 5 bases and J 0 bases, leaving 14 bases between the germline ends. CDR3 length: 15 residues. The CDR3 DNA sequence: TGTGCCAGCAGCCAGGGAGTAGCGGACTCCTACGAGCAGTACTTC. This translates into CASSQGVADSYEQYF.

This chain joins TRBV18 and TRBJ1-4; 10 positions agree with TRBD1. This CDR3 has 17 residues. CDR1 is KGHSH, CDR2 LQKENI, per germline. V shed 3 bases, J shed 3 bases, and the junction held 7 bases outside the gene matches. The CDR3 DNA reads TGTGCCAGCTCACCCCGGGACAGGGGTGTAGCTAATGAAAAACTGTTTTTT. This gives the protein CASSPRDRGVANEKLFF.

The rearrangement links TRBV28 to TRBJ2-3; no definite D call. The CDR3 is 13 amino acids. Per the germline V gene, CDR1 is MDHEN and CDR2 is SYDVKM. V was pared by 5 bases and J by 2 bases, with 8 bases between. CDR3 region: CASSPPVTDTQYF. DNA for the CDR3: TGTGCCAGCAGTCCCCCCGTCACAGATACGCAGTATTTT.

The V and J genes are TRBV28 and TRBJ1-2; 7 positions agree with TRBD1. The CDR3 has 15 amino acids. CDR1 is MDHEN, CDR2 SYDVKM, per germline. With V trimmed by 6 bases and J by 3 bases, 10 bases remained unmatched. The CDR3 DNA reads as TGTGCCAGCAGCCCACCGGGACAGCGCCACTATGGCTACACCTTC. Translation gives CASSPPGQRHYGYTF.

The chain couples TRBV7-9 to TRBJ2-7; D gene uncertain. CDR3 length equals 12 residues. Germline CDR1 reads SEHNR; CDR2 reads FQNEAQ (reference sequence). The V end lost 2 bases, the J end lost 5 bases, and 7 bases lay between the germline ends. The CDR3 region is CASSLLLNEQYF. CDR3 DNA: TGTGCCAGCAGCTTACTTCTGAACGAGCAGTACTTC.

The chain couples TRBV28 to TRBJ2-5; the D gene could be TRBD1 or TRBD2 (6 bases each). This CDR3 contains 14 residues. Deletions cut 3 bases from V and 1 base from J, with 9 bases between. The germline gives CDR1 MDHEN, CDR2 SYDVKM. The CDR3 here is CASSLRGAQETQYF. The CDR3 nucleotides are TGTGCCAGCAGTTTGAGGGGGGCCCAAGAGACCCAGTACTTC.

This clone was observed once. The same CDR3 arises from other DNA sequences in this sample as well. This rearrangement joins TRBV7-9 to TRBJ2-1; D remains unclear. With 3 bases removed from V and 1 base from J, the gap between germline ends came to 1 base. Germline V gene sequence: CDR1 SEHNR, CDR2 FQNEAQ (reference sequence). The CDR3 extends over 12 amino acids. The chain's CDR3 is CASSLSYNEQFF. DNA of the CDR3: TGTGCCAGCAGCTTGTCCTACAATGAGCAGTTCTTC.

The J gene is TRBJ2-7, the V gene TRBV11-2, with D unclear. The CDR3 extends over 14 amino acids. From germline, CDR1 is SGHAT and CDR2 FQNNGV. Trimming cost V 5 bases and J 2 bases, with 13 bases left between them. The DNA for the CDR3 is TGTGCCAGCAGCGGGGTCAATCAAGCCTACGAGCAGTACTTC. This translates into CASSGVNQAYEQYF.

This chain uses TRBV29-1 with TRBJ1-2, with TRBD1 matching over 7 bases. Germline V CDR1 and CDR2: SQVTM, ANQGSEA. The J segment lost 2 bases and the V segment lost 4 bases, leaving 7 bases of the junction unmatched. The CDR3 extends over 14 amino acids. The CDR3 DNA reads as TGCAGCGTTGCGCCGACAGGGAGCAACTATGGCTACACCTTC. As protein: CSVAPTGSNYGYTF. The variable domain in full, completed from reference TRBV29-1 and TRBJ1-2, reads SAVISQKPSRDICQRGTSLTIQCQVDSQVTMMFWYRQQPGQSLTLIATANQGSEATYESGFVIDKFPISRPNLTFSTLTVSNMSPEDSSIYLCSVAPTGSNYGYTFGSGTRLTVV.

V is TRBV6-5 and J is TRBJ1-2; a weak D match, TRBD1 (6 bases). V was clipped by 0 bases and J by 2 bases, with 10 bases between them. Germline V gene sequence: CDR1 MNHEY, CDR2 SVGAGI. The CDR3 is made up of 15 amino acids. CDR3 sequence (DNA): TGTGCCAGCAGTTACTCTCTCGGACAGAACTATGGCTACACCTTC. Amino acids: CASSYSLGQNYGYTF.

This chain links TRBV27 with TRBJ2-7, with TRBD1 identical over 11 bases. The trim removed 0 bases at V and 3 bases at J, leaving 7 bases unmatched. Germline CDR1 is MNHEY and CDR2 is SMNVEV (reference sequence). The CDR3 totals 17 residues. The CDR3 protein is CASSLSGTGGLHYEQYF. In nucleotides, the CDR3 is TGTGCCAGCAGTTTATCCGGGACAGGGGGTCTCCACTACGAGCAGTACTTC.

The CDR3 DNA reads as TGTGCCAGCAGCTTAGAACACATCTATGGCTACACCTTC. Amino acid sequence: CASSLEHIYGYTF. The V gene is TRBV7-8, the J gene TRBJ1-2; D not certain. The CDR3 length is 13 residues. The germline V gene has CDR1 SGHVS and CDR2 FQNEAQ. V gave up 1 base and J gave up 4 bases, with 7 bases separating them. Using reference TRBV7-8 and TRBJ1-2 for the parts outside the CDR3, the full variable domain is GAGVSQSPRYKVAKRGQDVALRCDPISGHVSLFWYQQALGQGPEFLTYFQNEAQLDKSGLPSDRFFAERPEGSVSTLKIQRTQQEDSAVYLCASSLEHIYGYTFGSGTRLTVV.

The genes are TRBV28 and TRBJ2-1, with D possibly being TRBD1 (5 bases). This CDR3 contains 15 residues. V was cut by 2 bases and J by 2 bases, with 10 bases left in between. Looked up from germline, CDR1 is MDHEN and CDR2 is SYDVKM. The CDR3 sequence is CASSLLFRAYNEQFF. CDR3 nucleotide sequence: TGTGCCAGCAGTTTACTATTCAGGGCCTACAATGAGCAGTTCTTC.

The CDR3 is CASSLPGRYEQFF. CDR3 DNA: TGTGCCAGCAGTTTACCCGGCAGGTATGAGCAGTTCTTC. V usage is TRBV28 and J usage is TRBJ2-1; unclear D gene. The CDR3 runs to 13 residues. Germline CDR1 reads MDHEN; CDR2 reads SYDVKM. V lost 2 bases and J lost 8, with 10 bases in between.

Concerning this clone: A much larger clone differs by one base, so this may be a read error. This CDR3 is also generated by other DNA sequences in the sample. The chain uses TRBV4-3 and TRBJ2-1; 9 bases align to TRBD1. Germline lookup yields CDR1 LGHNA and CDR2 YSLEER. The ends lost 1 base at V and 3 bases at J; junction bases unmatched: 1. CDR3 length: 15 amino acids. CDR3 sequence reads: CASSQGTGDYNEQFF. The CDR3 DNA follows: TGCGCCAGCAGCCAAGGGACAGGGGACTACAATGAGCAGTTCTTC.

This chain links TRBV27 with TRBJ2-5; TRBD2 aligns across 14 bases. The germline CDR1 and CDR2 sequences are MNHEY and SMNVEV (reference sequence). Germline trimming cut 6 bases from V and 4 bases from J; bases unmatched to any gene: 7. This CDR3 region has 16 residues. CDR3 in amino acids: CASSLTSGRAVETQYF. Here the CDR3 DNA reads TGTGCCAGCAGCCTGACTAGCGGGAGGGCCGTAGAGACCCAGTACTTC.

This clone has only a few counts. The V gene is TRBV9, the J gene TRBJ2-7; D gene uncertain. Trimming pared 1 base from V and 6 bases from J, leaving 11 bases between. The CDR3 runs 13 residues. Germline assignment: CDR1 SGDLS and CDR2 YYNGEE. CDR3 coding DNA: TGTGCCAGCAGCGTAAACTCCCTCGGCGAGCAGTACTTC. Amino acid sequence: CASSVNSLGEQYF.

The count of this clone is one. The gene calls are TRBV19 and TRBJ2-7; D might be TRBD2 (6 bases). Germline loops: CDR1 LNHDA, CDR2 SQIVND (reference sequence). The ends were cut back, 7 bases at V and 1 base at J, with 14 bases in the middle. The CDR3 spans 14 residues. The CDR3 loop reads CASKSQEGSYEQYF. CDR3 sequence (DNA): TGTGCCAGTAAGAGCCAGGAGGGTTCCTACGAGCAGTACTTC.

The chain is built from TRBV15 and TRBJ2-1; no clear D gene. This CDR3 is built from 16 residues. Germline V gene data show CDR1 as LNHNV and CDR2 as YYDKDF (reference sequence). Trimming pared 1 base from V and 9 bases from J, leaving 19 bases between. CDR3: CATSRVMGVLGVEQFF. The CDR3 DNA sequence: TGTGCCACCAGCAGAGTAATGGGCGTTCTTGGTGTTGAGCAGTTCTTC. Full variable domain (missing parts from reference TRBV15 and TRBJ2-1): DAMVIQNPRYQVTQFGKPVTLSCSQTLNHNVMYWYQQKSSQAPKLLFHYYDKDFNNEADTPDNFQSRRPNTSFCFLDIRSPGLGDTAMYLCATSRVMGVLGVEQFFGPGTRLTVL.

This clone appeared a few times. The chain joins TRBV9 to TRBJ2-5, with D possibly matching TRBD2 (5 bases). The CDR3 totals 14 residues. Trimming stripped 0 bases from V and 3 bases from J, with 9 bases between. The germline V gene has CDR1 SGDLS and CDR2 YYNGEE. The CDR3 DNA follows: TGTGCCAGCAGCGTAGGTAGCGACGAAGAGACCCAGTACTTC. Encoded protein: CASSVGSDEETQYF. Variable domain in full (rest from reference TRBV9 and TRBJ2-5): DSGVTQTPKHLITATGQRVTLRCSPRSGDLSVYWYQQSLDQGLQFLIQYYNGEERAKGNILERFSAQQFPDLHSELNLSSLELGDSALYFCASSVGSDEETQYFGPGTRLLVL.

The chain combines TRBV9 with TRBJ2-7; 8 bases align to TRBD2. Germline V gene sequence: CDR1 SGDLS, CDR2 YYNGEE. CDR3 size: 12 residues. The V and J ends lost 4 bases and 6 bases, in that order; junction bases with no gene match: 3. The CDR3 here is CASSPGGVEQYF. CDR3 nucleotides: TGTGCCAGCAGCCCGGGGGGGGTCGAGCAGTACTTC.